The rows below give T cell receptor beta chains drawn from one sample of a study of blood T cell repertoires in COVID-19. Method: immunoSEQ multiplex PCR; TCRdb's copy keeps in-frame clones and lacks some. This sample has 200,000 to 300,000 clones, with around 87% found just once. Material for sequencing was PBMCs or T cells enriched from blood (not recorded which). These receptors came from a middle-aged woman with acute COVID-19. Both conserved end residues are part of each CDR3. Each record gives: D gene, J gene, clone size, V gene, CDR3 protein, CDR3 DNA. D genes are given only for firm matches. Expanded clones get a size class; other rows say once, few or many, or leave the size out.

>.|TRBJ1-5|.|TRBV27
CASSLGQLQPQHF
TGTGCCAGCAGTTTAGGACAGCTTCAGCCCCAGCATTTT
>.|TRBJ1-2|.|TRBV6-5
CASSPGAYLYGYTF
TGTGCCAGCAGTCCTGGGGCCTACCTATATGGCTACACCTTC
>TRBD1|TRBJ1-6|.|TRBV19
CASSSTGDSPLHF
TGTGCCAGTAGTAGTACAGGGGATTCACCCCTCCACTTT
>.|TRBJ2-1|.|TRBV19
CASSIKGSVGEQFF
TGTGCCAGTAGTATTAAAGGGAGCGTCGGTGAGCAGTTCTTC
>TRBD2|TRBJ2-1|.|TRBV14
CASSNRLLAGGNEQFF
TGTGCCAGCAGCAATAGATTACTAGCGGGAGGCAATGAGCAGTTCTTC
>TRBD2|TRBJ2-2|.|TRBV10-1
CASSPRTSLNTGELFF
TGCGCCAGCAGTCCTAGGACTAGCCTGAACACCGGGGAGCTGTTTTTT
>.|TRBJ2-1|.|TRBV10-3
CATTTDSNAYNEQFF
TGTGCCACCACAACGGACTCAAACGCCTACAATGAGCAGTTCTTC
>TRBD1|TRBJ1-2|.|TRBV6-5
CASSSGTEFGYTF
TGTGCCAGCAGTTCCGGGACAGAGTTTGGCTACACCTTC
>TRBD1|TRBJ2-5|.|TRBV23-1
CASSHPGGEETQYF
TGCGCCAGCAGTCATCCAGGGGGTGAAGAGACCCAGTACTTC
>.|TRBJ2-7|.|TRBV6-1
CASSENPIYEQYF
TGTGCCAGCAGTGAGAATCCTATCTACGAGCAGTACTTC
>TRBD2|TRBJ2-1|once|TRBV7-9
CASSYKNVLAGVVDEQFF
TGTGCCAGCAGCTATAAAAATGTTCTAGCGGGAGTTGTAGATGAGCAGTTCTTC
>.|TRBJ2-1|.|TRBV6-1
CASSESGSNEQFF
TGTGCCAGCAGTGAATCGGGGAGCAATGAGCAGTTCTTC
>.|TRBJ1-2|.|TRBV19
CASSIDYRTVGSVHGYTF
TGTGCCAGTAGTATAGATTATCGGACAGTGGGGTCTGTCCATGGCTACACCTTC
>TRBD2|TRBJ2-1|.|TRBV4-1
CASSRQNSGRALNEQFF
TGCGCCAGCAGCCGCCAAAATAGCGGGAGGGCCCTCAATGAGCAGTTCTTC
>.|TRBJ2-7|.|TRBV2
CASRELTLEQYF
TGTGCCAGCAGGGAACTAACCTTGGAGCAGTACTTC
>TRBD1|TRBJ1-2|.|TRBV7-9
CASSGIGTGINYGYTF
TGTGCCAGCAGCGGAATCGGGACAGGCATTAACTATGGCTACACCTTC
>.|TRBJ1-3|.|TRBV3-1/TRBV3-2
CASSPVRAGNTIYF
TGTGCCAGCAGCCCAGTAAGAGCGGGAAACACCATATATTTT
>TRBD2|TRBJ2-2|.|TRBV5-1
CASGLAGNTGELFF
TGCGCCAGCGGGCTAGCGGGGAACACCGGGGAGCTGTTTTTT
>TRBD2|TRBJ2-1|.|TRBV9
CASSAIAGGSYNEQFF
TGTGCCAGCAGCGCCATAGCGGGAGGGTCCTACAATGAGCAGTTCTTC
>.|TRBJ2-5|.|TRBV4-2
CASSQSVGPIQETQYF
TGTGCCAGCAGCCAATCGGTGGGGCCGATCCAAGAGACCCAGTACTTC
>TRBD2|TRBJ2-1|.|TRBV2
CASTSGSSGDEQFF
TGTGCCAGCACTAGCGGGAGCTCTGGCGATGAGCAGTTCTTC
>TRBD1|TRBJ2-3|.|TRBV5-4
CASSADRRTDTQYF
TGTGCCAGCAGCGCGGACAGGCGCACAGATACGCAGTATTTT
>TRBD2|TRBJ2-3|.|TRBV4-2
CASSQGDGGGRAEDTQYF
TGTGCCAGCAGCCAGGGTGATGGGGGCGGGAGGGCGGAAGATACGCAGTATTTT
>TRBD1|TRBJ1-2|.|TRBV5-4
CASSLDIGQGGVYGYTF
TGTGCCAGCAGCTTGGATATAGGACAGGGTGGTGTCTATGGCTACACCTTC
>.|TRBJ1-6|.|TRBV30
CAWSPSNSPLHF
TGTGCCTGGAGTCCTTCTAATTCACCCCTCCACTTT
>.|TRBJ2-7|.|TRBV3-1/TRBV3-2
CASSQAGVGGSYEQYF
TGTGCCAGCAGCCAAGCGGGAGTAGGTGGCTCCTACGAGCAGTACTTC